What follows is one T cell receptor (beta chain) and its context. The target of this receptor is not known. This entry comes from a study of CXCR3-negative and CXCR3-positive naive CD8 T cells (dated by TCRdb to between 2019 and 2020). Regarding the complete study: About 150 million TRB reads were obtained in total, roughly 1.5 +/- 0.3 million reads per library. Diversity and physicochemical repertoire analyses were performed on about a dozen donors pooled from two independent experiments. Naive subsets from about 5 donors and memory cells from 3 donors were included in the TRBV-TRBJ cluster analysis. The study at large found these results: Surface CD5, linked to self-reactivity in mice, was comparable between naive subsets; TCR interaction strength was therefore also inferred from TRB CDR3 physicochemical properties. Both naive subsets had comparably high repertoire diversity, while memory CD8+ T cells had much lower repertoire diversity. TRBV-TRBJ usage was similar between naive CXCR3-negative and CXCR3-positive cells from the same donor, while memory cells showed distinct patterns. Freshly isolated PBMCs were used for most assays because CXCR3 expression went down partially after cryopreservation.

For every CD8+ T cell subset, approximately 300,000 cells were flow-sorted straight into RLT lysis buffer, and each subset was sorted in triplicate. Standard density gradient centrifugation was used to isolate peripheral blood mononuclear cells from buffy coats. Total RNA was extracted from sorted cells with an RNeasy Mini Kit. There are 14 amino acids in the CDR3, from cysteine to phenylalanine inclusive. The DNA is not on file. According to the germline V gene, CDR1 reads MDHEN and CDR2 reads SYDVKM. Sequencing was carried out with a NextSeq 550. The Human TCR Profiling Kit (MiLaboratory) was used to make UMI-labeled 5' RACE TRB cDNA libraries. The full amount of extracted RNA was used for cDNA synthesis, and the full amount of resulting cDNA was used for PCR amplification. Libraries were prepared in parallel with an identical number of PCR cycles. Processing in the source paper ran as follows. About 50,000 +/- 10,000 unique UMI-labeled TRB cDNA molecules per library were extracted with MIGEC and MiXCR, with at least two reads per UMI required. An average of approximately 40,000 +/- 10,000 functional in-frame TRB CDR3 nucleotide clonotypes without stop codons was found per library. After downsampling to 5000 UMI-labeled TRB molecules per sample, diversity metrics, including normalized Shannon-Wiener and Chao1, were computed in VDJtools. For the central five CDR3 residues, VDJtools calculated physicochemical properties weighted by clonotype size, namely interaction energy, strength, volume and Kidera factor 4. Based on TCRdb reprocessing of the reads, there is one entry per CDR3 protein sequence, and DNA is missing. It is TCRdb's table, rather than the study itself, that gives the V and J calls and clone size. In this sample's table one finds about 48,000 distinct CDR3 sequences. About 15% of the sample lies in the top ten.

Material for sequencing was memory CD8+ T cells from blood. The sample's cell subset or site label is to be understood as: conventional CD8+ memory T cells (TMEM), sorted as controls. This TCR was recovered from a human donor in good health. Some clones in this sample may be carry-over from other donors' samples. The V and J genes are TRBV28 and TRBJ2-5; TCRdb's D call, TRBD2, is unchecked because there is no DNA. The CDR3 amino acid sequence is: CASSLRRDGETQYF.